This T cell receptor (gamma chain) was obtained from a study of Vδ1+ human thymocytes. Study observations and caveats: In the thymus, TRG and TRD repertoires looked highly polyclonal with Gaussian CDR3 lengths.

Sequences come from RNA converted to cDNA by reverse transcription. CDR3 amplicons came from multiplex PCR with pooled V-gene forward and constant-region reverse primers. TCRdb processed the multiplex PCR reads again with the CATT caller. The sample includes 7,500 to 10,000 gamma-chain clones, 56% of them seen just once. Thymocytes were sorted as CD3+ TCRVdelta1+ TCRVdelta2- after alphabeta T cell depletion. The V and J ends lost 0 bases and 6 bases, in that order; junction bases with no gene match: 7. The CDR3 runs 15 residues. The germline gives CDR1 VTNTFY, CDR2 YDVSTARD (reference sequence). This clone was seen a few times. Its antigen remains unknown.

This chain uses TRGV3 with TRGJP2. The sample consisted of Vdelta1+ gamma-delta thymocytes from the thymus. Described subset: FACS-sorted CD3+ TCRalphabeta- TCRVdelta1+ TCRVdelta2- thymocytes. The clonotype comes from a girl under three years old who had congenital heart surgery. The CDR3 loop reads CATWDRPVCDWIKTF. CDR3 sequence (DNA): TGTGCCACCTGGGACAGGCCAGTATGTGATTGGATCAAGACGTTT.